This T cell receptor beta chain came from a study of beta chain features in type 1 diabetes. Germline CDR1 and CDR2: SEHNR and FQNEAQ (reference sequence). The CDR3 loop spans 13 amino acids. V was pared by 2 bases and J by 5 bases, with 7 bases between. Since all of the isolated RNA was reverse transcribed, expressed TCRB transcripts were what got sequenced. The protocol was immunoSEQ multiplex PCR, while the TCRdb copy is restricted to in-frame clones and leaves out a portion. The sample has almost 250,000 clones, roughly 15% seen once. This clone showed up just a few times. Sequencing was carried out using naive CD4+ T cells from blood. The receptor's source is a woman aged 40-49 years in good health. The chain employs TRBV7-9 and TRBJ1-3; a weak D match, TRBD1 (5 bases). CDR3 protein: CASSLQGRNTIYF. CDR3 coding DNA: TGTGCCAGCAGCTTACAGGGCAGAAACACCATATATTTT. Combining the CDR3 with reference TRBV7-9 and TRBJ1-3 gives the whole variable domain DTGVSQNPRHKITKRGQNVTFRCDPISEHNRLYWYRQTLGQGPEFLTYFQNEAQLEKSRLLSDRFSAERPKGSFSTLEIQRTEQGDSAMYLCASSLQGRNTIYFGEGSWLTVV.